A single sample is the source of the 24 T cell receptor beta chains below, sequenced in a study of CD8 T cells in Susac syndrome. cDNA came from 0.5 to 1 ug RNA primed by random hexamers. Via MiXCR, TCRdb re-called the immunoSEQ multiplex PCR reads, giving one row per CDR3 protein. The repertoire includes fewer than 150,000 distinct CDR3 sequences, roughly 94% of them detected once, and about 0.26% sits in the top ten. Input material: CD8+ T cells from PBMCs. The receptors here all came from a human donor in good health.

V gene TRBV6-2 or TRBV6-3 combines with J gene TRBJ1-5; D may be TRBD1 (5 bases). The CDR3 length is 15 residues. Trimming removed 4 bases from V and 0 bases from J, with 10 bases in between. Per the germline V gene, CDR1 is MNHEY and CDR2 is SVGEGT. The CDR3 is CASSSGTVSNQPQHF. The CDR3 DNA reads as TGTGCCAGCAGTTCCGGGACGGTTAGCAATCAGCCCCAGCATTTT.

This clonotype was recorded a few times. The chain combines TRBV29-1 with TRBJ2-2; 8 bases are a match to TRBD1. CDR3 length: 14 residues. V trimming: 6 bases; J trimming: 2 bases; junction bases outside the gene matches: 5. Germline lookup yields CDR1 SQVTM and CDR2 ANQGSEA. CDR3 residues: CSVRTGSNTGELFF. CDR3 nucleotide sequence: TGCAGCGTCCGGACAGGGTCAAACACCGGGGAGCTGTTTTTT.

The chain couples TRBV4-2 to TRBJ2-1, with a tentative D call TRBD1 (7 bases). The CDR3 length is 16 residues. CDR1 is LGHNA, CDR2 YNFKEQ, per germline. V lost 1 base and J 5 bases, leaving 15 bases between the germline ends. CDR3: CASSQVSRGANNEQFF. The CDR3 nucleotides read TGTGCCAGCAGCCAAGTATCCAGGGGGGCTAACAATGAGCAGTTCTTC.

The gene calls are TRBV9 and TRBJ2-3; D possibly corresponds to TRBD1 (5 bases). V lost 4 bases and J lost 6, with 12 bases in between. The CDR3 loop spans 13 amino acids. The germline V gene encodes CDR1 SGDLS and CDR2 YYNGEE. The CDR3 sequence: CASSSGHGDTQYF. The CDR3 DNA sequence: TGTGCCAGCAGCTCTGGACACGGGGATACGCAGTATTTT.

The V gene is TRBV24-1, the J gene TRBJ2-2; TRBD2 might be the D (5 bases). V was trimmed by 9 bases and J by 6 bases, leaving 16 bases between them. The germline V gene encodes CDR1 KGHDR and CDR2 SFDVKD. The CDR3 has 14 amino acids. The CDR3 DNA is TGTGCCACCGGTACAAGACTAATTCCCGGGGAGCTGTTTTTT. It yields the protein CATGTRLIPGELFF.

The sample holds one count of this clonotype. V gene TRBV7-9 combines with J gene TRBJ1-1; no reliable D call. Germline assignment: CDR1 SEHNR and CDR2 FQNEAQ (reference sequence). The CDR3 spans 14 residues. Between the trimmed V and J ends, which lost 8 bases and 3 bases, there was a span of 16 bases. CDR3: CASRSILGDTEAFF. The CDR3 coding sequence is TGTGCCAGCCGATCAATATTAGGAGACACTGAAGCTTTCTTT. The full variable domain, in which reference TRBV7-9 and TRBJ1-1 provide the parts outside the CDR3, is DTGVSQNPRHKITKRGQNVTFRCDPISEHNRLYWYRQTLGQGPEFLTYFQNEAQLEKSRLLSDRFSAERPKGSFSTLEIQRTEQGDSAMYLCASRSILGDTEAFFGQGTRLTVV.

The J gene is TRBJ1-1, the V gene TRBV9, with D perhaps matching TRBD1 (6 bases). V lost 4 bases to trimming and J lost 4 bases, with 11 bases between them. The CDR3 extends over 13 amino acids. From germline, CDR1 is SGDLS and CDR2 YYNGEE. This CDR3 reads CASSTGGGTEAFF. The CDR3 bases are TGTGCCAGCAGCACAGGAGGGGGCACTGAAGCTTTCTTT.

This chain connects TRBV20-1 to TRBJ2-7; D possibly corresponds to TRBD1 (7 bases). In germline, CDR1 is DFQATT, CDR2 SNEGSKA (reference sequence). Between the trimmed V and J ends, which lost 4 bases and 0 bases, there was a span of 10 bases. CDR3 length: 13 residues. CDR3 loop: CSATGGNSYEQYF. In DNA form, the CDR3 reads TGCAGTGCTACAGGGGGGAACTCCTACGAGCAGTACTTC.

This clonotype was seen only once. This chain joins TRBV9 and TRBJ2-1, with a possible D match to TRBD2 (5 bases). Trimming left V 2 bases short and J 4 bases short, with 10 bases between. The germline V gene encodes CDR1 SGDLS and CDR2 YYNGEE. This CDR3 region has 14 residues. The chain's CDR3 is CASSVDLAYNEQFF. In DNA form, the CDR3 reads TGTGCCAGCAGCGTCGACCTAGCTTACAATGAGCAGTTCTTC.

This rearrangement joins TRBV4-1 to TRBJ2-7; D is possibly TRBD2 (6 bases). The V and J ends lost 0 bases and 3 bases respectively, with 12 bases between them. Germline V gene data show CDR1 as MGHRA and CDR2 as YSYEKL. The CDR3 contains 15 residues. The CDR3 bases are TGCGCCAGCAGCCAAGATCGGGCGGGGAACTACGAGCAGTACTTC. Protein sequence: CASSQDRAGNYEQYF.

The V gene is TRBV11-2, the J gene TRBJ2-1, with 11 nucleotides matching TRBD2. There are 16 residues in the CDR3. Germline values: CDR1 SGHAT, CDR2 FQNNGV. Trimming took 6 bases from V and 4 from J; bases not matched to a gene: 8. CDR3 in DNA: TGTGCCAGCAGTTCGGGACTAGCGGAAACTTACAATGAGCAGTTCTTC. Encoded protein: CASSSGLAETYNEQFF.

The V gene is TRBV4-3, the J gene TRBJ1-2; D is unclear. The V and J ends lost 0 bases and 7 bases respectively, with 12 bases between them. This CDR3 has 14 amino acids. Germline V lookup: CDR1 LGHNA, CDR2 YSLEER. CDR3 region: CASSQEGGIAGYTF. For the CDR3, the DNA is TGCGCCAGCAGCCAAGAGGGAGGGATTGCTGGCTACACCTTC.

Here the CDR3 reads CASSESLAGGSYEQYF. CDR3 DNA sequence: TGTGCCAGCAGTGAATCTCTAGCGGGAGGATCCTACGAGCAGTACTTC. The gene calls are TRBV2 and TRBJ2-7; TRBD2 matches 11 bases. CDR3 length equals 16 residues. With 2 bases clipped from V and 1 base from J, the junction kept 4 bases outside the gene matches. CDR1 SNHLY and CDR2 FYNNEI come from the germline V gene.

This chain links TRBV27 with TRBJ2-7; 9 nucleotides match TRBD2. J was trimmed by 3 bases and V by 5 bases; bases with no gene match: 5. Germline assignment: CDR1 MNHEY and CDR2 SMNVEV (reference sequence). The CDR3 length is 14 residues. Written as DNA, the CDR3 is TGTGCCAGCAGTCCCCAGACTAGCGGCTACGAGCAGTACTTC. Protein sequence: CASSPQTSGYEQYF.

This chain's CDR3 is CSARAGNTGELFF. CDR3 DNA: TGCAGTGCTAGAGCGGGAAACACCGGGGAGCTGTTTTTT. This chain joins TRBV20-1 and TRBJ2-2; possible D gene TRBD2, 5 bases. Germline values: CDR1 DFQATT, CDR2 SNEGSKA (reference sequence). This CDR3 spans 13 amino acids. Between the trimmed V and J ends, which lost 1 base and 2 bases, there was a span of 5 bases.

V usage is TRBV12-3 or TRBV12-4 and J usage is TRBJ2-5, with D hard to call. The CDR3 is 13 amino acids. V shed 6 bases and J shed 4 bases, with 12 bases lying between them. As DNA, the CDR3 is TGTGCCAGCAGCCCCGGGCGTGGAGAGACCCAGTACTTC. This encodes CASSPGRGETQYF.

The chain has TRBV11-2 and TRBJ2-1, with D tentatively TRBD2 (5 bases). There are 11 residues in the CDR3. Germline V gene data show CDR1 as SGHAT and CDR2 as FQNNGV. Trimming pared 8 bases from V and 7 bases from J, leaving 9 bases between. This CDR3 reads CASLARNEQFF. The CDR3 DNA reads as TGTGCCAGCTTAGCGCGGAATGAGCAGTTCTTC.

This chain uses TRBV12-5 with TRBJ2-3; D is unresolved. The CDR3 contains 13 residues. The germline CDR1 and CDR2 sequences are LGHNT and FRNRAP. The V end lost 1 base, the J end lost 4 bases, and 6 bases lay between the germline ends. Here the CDR3 reads CASGLGGADTQYF. The CDR3 DNA is TGTGCTAGTGGTTTGGGAGGAGCAGATACGCAGTATTTT. Supplemented by reference TRBV12-5 and TRBJ2-3, the full variable domain reads DARVTQTPRHKVTEMGQEVTMRCQPILGHNTVFWYRQTMMQGLELLAYFRNRAPLDDSGMPKDRFSAEMPDATLATLKIQPSEPRDSAVYFCASGLGGADTQYFGPGTRLTVL.

V gene TRBV6-5 combines with J gene TRBJ2-2; no firm D call. The CDR3 spans 14 residues. CDR1 is MNHEY, CDR2 SVGAGI, per germline. V dropped 0 bases and J dropped 3 bases, with 5 bases sitting between them. CDR3 sequence reads: CASSYSIDTGELFF. The CDR3 DNA sequence: TGTGCCAGCAGTTACTCGATAGACACCGGGGAGCTGTTTTTT.

V is TRBV20-1 and J is TRBJ1-1; possible D gene TRBD1, 5 bases. This CDR3 spans 10 amino acids. Germline values: CDR1 DFQATT, CDR2 SNEGSKA (reference sequence). V lost 1 base and J 8 bases, leaving 5 bases between the germline ends. In DNA form, the CDR3 reads TGCAGTGCTAGAGCAGGGGAAGCTTTCTTT. Encoded protein: CSARAGEAFF.

The CDR3 loop is CASSTPDRPVGYTF. The DNA of the CDR3 is TGTGCCAGCAGTACCCCGGACAGACCTGTTGGCTACACCTTC. The chain has TRBV6-6 and TRBJ1-2; TRBD1 might be the D (6 bases). Germline V gene lookup returns CDR1 MNHNY and CDR2 SVGAGI (reference sequence). CDR3 length: 14 residues. V gave up 5 bases and J gave up 7 bases, with 17 bases separating them.

The chain employs TRBV11-2 and TRBJ1-2, with a weak D call TRBD1 (5 bases). CDR3 length: 14 amino acids. Germline values: CDR1 SGHAT, CDR2 FQNNGV. V was clipped by 4 bases and J by 6 bases, with 15 bases between them. CDR3 protein: CASSSWQGLHGYTF. The DNA for the CDR3 is TGTGCCAGCAGCTCATGGCAGGGTCTCCATGGCTACACCTTC.

V is TRBV5-6 and J is TRBJ2-7, with unresolved D. The CDR3 contains 12 residues. The V gene lost 3 bases and the J gene lost 3 bases, with 7 bases spanning the gap. Looked up from germline, CDR1 is SGHDT and CDR2 is YYEEEE. In DNA form, the CDR3 reads TGTGCCAGCAGCTCCTCTCTCTACGAGCAGTACTTC. This sequence encodes CASSSSLYEQYF.

In its sample, this clonotype was seen once. This chain joins TRBV29-1 and TRBJ2-7; 12 bases map to TRBD2. Germline V CDR1 and CDR2: SQVTM, ANQGSEA. This CDR3 has 13 residues. V lost 5 bases and J lost 3; bases outside the gene matches: 2. CDR3 in amino acids: CSVRLAGVYEQYF. CDR3 bases: TGCAGCGTTCGACTAGCGGGAGTCTACGAGCAGTACTTC.